This T cell receptor beta chain was identified during a study of control samples from healthy donors and cancer patients (dated by TCRdb to the early 2020s). Libraries were built with the immunoSEQ multiplex PCR assay. TCRdb's version of the immuneACCESS table is confined to in-frame rearrangements and falls short of the full clone set. An unresolved V gene accounts for under half of the shortfall where checked; the remainder is of unknown origin. The table for this sample lists 82,000 or so clones; approximately 94% of them were counted only once. Roughly 5% of the sample lies in the top ten. The CDR3 sequence holds 14 residues, the cysteine and phenylalanine included. Solely the CDR3 DNA is kept, with 42 bases framed from the first base. V and J are trimmed by 9 bases and 1 base, and the gene matches miss 4 bases of the junction. The CDR1 and CDR2 encoded by the germline V gene are SNHLY and FYNNEI.

In the case of this clone: Its antigen target is currently unknown. Within one base of it there is no much larger clone, and no base qualities were kept.

The clonotype was recovered from a woman between 18 and 29 years old in good health. The chain is encoded by TRBV2 joined to TRBJ2-1; 9 of the junction bases match TRBD1. The sample consisted of blood. The CDR3 reads CARSGTGSYNEQFF. The base sequence is TGTGCCAGATCCGGGACAGGGTCCTACAATGAGCAGTTCTTC. This CDR3, with the reference TRBV2 and TRBJ2-1 proteins standing in past its ends, gives the full variable domain EPEVTQTPSHQVTQMGQEVILRCVPISNHLYFYWYRQILGQKVEFLVSFYNNEISEKSEIFDDQFSVERPDGSNFTLKIRSTKLEDSAMYFCARSGTGSYNEQFFGPGTRLTVL.